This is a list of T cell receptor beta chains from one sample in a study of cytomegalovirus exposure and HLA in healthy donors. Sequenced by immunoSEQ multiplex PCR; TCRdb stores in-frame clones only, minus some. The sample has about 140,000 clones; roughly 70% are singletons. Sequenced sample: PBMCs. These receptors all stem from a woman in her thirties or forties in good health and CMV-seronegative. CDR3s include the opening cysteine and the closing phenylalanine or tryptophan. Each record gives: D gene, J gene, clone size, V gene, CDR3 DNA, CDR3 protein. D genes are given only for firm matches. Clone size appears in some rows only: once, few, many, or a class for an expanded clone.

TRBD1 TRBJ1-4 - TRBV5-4 TGTGCCAGCAGCTACGGACAGGGAGTTGAAAAACTGTTTTTT CASSYGQGVEKLFF
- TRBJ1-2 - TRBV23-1 TGCGCCAGCAGTCACAGCAGGGGTTCTAACTATGGCTACACCTTC CASSHSRGSNYGYTF
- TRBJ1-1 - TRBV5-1 TGCGCCAGCAGCTCAGTGAACACTGAAGCTTTCTTT CASSSVNTEAFF
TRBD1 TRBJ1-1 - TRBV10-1 TGCGCCAGCACGCCAGGGGGAGTGAACACTGAAGCTTTCTTT CASTPGGVNTEAFF
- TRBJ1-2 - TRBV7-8 TGTGCCAGCAGCTTAAGCCTGCCCGAGAATTATGGCTACACCTTC CASSLSLPENYGYTF
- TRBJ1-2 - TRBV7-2 TGTGCCAGCAGCTTAGGCGGGAGGGTTGGCTACACCTTC CASSLGGRVGYTF
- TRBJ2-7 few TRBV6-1 TGTGCCAGCAGTGAAAGAACAGGGTTCTACGAGCAGTACTTC CASSERTGFYEQYF
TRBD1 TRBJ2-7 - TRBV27 TGTGCCAGCAGTTCTTCTCAGGGGGTAATTTCCTACGAGCAGTACTTC CASSSSQGVISYEQYF
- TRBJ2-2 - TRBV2 TGTGCCAGCATGCGGTTCGGGACTCATAACACCGGGGAGCTGTTTTTT CASMRFGTHNTGELFF
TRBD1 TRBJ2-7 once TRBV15 TGTGCCACCAGCAGAGTCGGAGGGACAGGGTATGGCGAGCAGTACTTC CATSRVGGTGYGEQYF
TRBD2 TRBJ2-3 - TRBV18 TGTGCCAGCTCACCTAGCGGGGGCAGCACAGATACGCAGTATTTT CASSPSGGSTDTQYF
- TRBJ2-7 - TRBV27 TGTGCCAGCACCCCGTCAAAGGGGTACGAGCAGTACTTC CASTPSKGYEQYF
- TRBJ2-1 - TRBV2 TGTGCCAGCAGGGACGGGATTTACAATGAGCAATTCTTC CASRDGIYNEQFF
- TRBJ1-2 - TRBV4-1 TGCGCCAGCAGCCCCCCCGTAGCCCCTCACTATGGCTACACCTTC CASSPPVAPHYGYTF
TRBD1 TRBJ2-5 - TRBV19 TGTGCCAGTAGTATAGGCGGACAGGGCCAAGAGACCCAGTACTTC CASSIGGQGQETQYF
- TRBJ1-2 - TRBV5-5 TGTGCCAGCAGGGGCGGGTTCTATGGCTACACCTTC CASRGGFYGYTF
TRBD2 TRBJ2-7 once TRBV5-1 TGCGCCAGCCGCTCTAATCCAAGCGGGGGGGGCTACGAGCAGTACTTC CASRSNPSGGGYEQYF
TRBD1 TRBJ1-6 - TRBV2 TGTGCCAGCAGAGTCGGGACAGCGAATTCACCCCTCCACTTT CASRVGTANSPLHF
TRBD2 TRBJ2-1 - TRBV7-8 TGTGCCAGCAGCTTAGATTCAGCGGGGGGGTCCTACAATGAGCAGTTCTTC CASSLDSAGGSYNEQFF
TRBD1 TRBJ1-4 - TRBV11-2 TGTGCCAGCAGCTTCGGACAGGGGGGAGAAAAACTGTTTTTT CASSFGQGGEKLFF
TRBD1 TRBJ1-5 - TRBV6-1 TGTGCCAGCAGTTTGGGGGACAGGGCAATTGGGCCCCAGCATTTT CASSLGDRAIGPQHF
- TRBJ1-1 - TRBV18 TGTGCCAGCTCACCACCTGGACAGCCCTTGAACACTGAAGCTTTCTTT CASSPPGQPLNTEAFF
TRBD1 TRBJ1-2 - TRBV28 TGTGCCAGCAGACTATTCGGACAGGGGGCGGACGGCTACACCTTC CASRLFGQGADGYTF
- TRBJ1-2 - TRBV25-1 TGTGCCAGCAGTGAATTAAATCGGGACATCACCTATGGCTACACCTTC CASSELNRDITYGYTF
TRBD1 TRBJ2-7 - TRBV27 TGTGCCAGCAGTTTCAGACAGGGGGTCAACGAGCAGTACTTC CASSFRQGVNEQYF
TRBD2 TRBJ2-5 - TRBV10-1 TGCGCCAGCAGTGAGGAGGGCGGGGGGTCGGAGACCCAGTACTTC CASSEEGGGSETQYF
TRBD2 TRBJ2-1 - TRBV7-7 TGTGCCAGCAGCCCCGGGACTAGCAATGAGCAGTTCTTC CASSPGTSNEQFF